This T cell receptor beta chain was sequenced for a study of T cell repertoires in cytomegalovirus infection. Study background: Newly reported HLA-C-restricted and thoroughly characterized HLA-B-restricted CMV epitopes were employed. Public TCR beta signature analysis indicated the presence of both CMV infection and matching HLA type.

Trimming shortened V by 2 bases and J by 6 bases, and 17 bases separated the two germline ends. The CDR3 covers 15 residues. CDR1 SGHVS and CDR2 FNYEAQ come from the germline V gene. With respect to this clonotype: The antigen is undetermined.

Study-wide findings and caveats: Public TCR beta family frequency separated CMV-and-HLA carriers, including in an independent cohort. It was HLA-C-restricted CMV-specific TCR beta clonotypes that dominated the response ex vivo.

TCRdb reprocessed the reads via MiXCR and lists one record per CDR3 protein. The sample lists roughly 150,000 distinct CDR3 sequences, approximately 21% occurring once. This specimen consisted of CD8+ T cells from cultured PBMCs, obtained from culture after CMV antigen stimulation. This TCR came from a human donor in good health (CMV status not recorded). Some clones in this sample may be carry-over from other donors' samples. This chain joins TRBV7-6 and TRBJ2-7; the D call may be TRBD1 or TRBD2 (6 bases each). The CDR3 sequence: CASSLNRGGKREQYF. The CDR3 nucleotides are TGTGCCAGCAGCTTAAATCGAGGGGGGAAACGCGAGCAGTACTTC.